The 23 T cell receptor beta chains reported below all come from one sample, sequenced in a study of T cell responses to AZD1222 COVID-19 vaccine. The method was immunoSEQ multiplex PCR; TCRdb's version includes in-frame clones alone and lacks a portion of them. The sample has approximately 160,000 clones, 94% seen once. Source: peripheral blood, taken 28 days after the second AZD1222 dose. The receptors here all came from an adult who received the AZD1222 COVID-19 vaccine.

The chain links TRBV4-3 to TRBJ2-1; the match to TRBD2 covers 7 bases. CDR3 length: 17 amino acids. CDR1 and CDR2 (germline): LGHNA, YSLEER. V was pared by 0 bases and J by 0 bases, with 5 bases of the junction left unmatched. CDR3: CASSQDGLAASYNEQFF. The CDR3 bases are TGCGCCAGCAGCCAAGATGGGCTAGCGGCCTCCTACAATGAGCAGTTCTTC.

A remark on this clone: This sample also contains other DNA sequences that code for the same CDR3. This rearrangement joins TRBV5-5 to TRBJ1-1; TRBD1 might be the D (6 bases). Germline assignment: CDR1 SGHKS and CDR2 YYEKEE (reference sequence). The CDR3 totals 13 residues. Trimming took off 4 bases at V and 1 base at J, with 8 bases between the two ends. This CDR3 is CASSLTGNTEAFF. The CDR3 region has the DNA TGTGCCAGCAGCCTGACAGGGAACACTGAAGCTTTCTTT. Filled out from reference TRBV5-5 and TRBJ1-1, the complete variable domain reads DAGVTQSPTHLIKTRGQQVTLRCSPISGHKSVSWYQQVLGQGPQFIFQYYEKEERGRGNFPDRFSARQFPNYSSELNVNALLLGDSALYLCASSLTGNTEAFFGQGTRLTVV.

V usage is TRBV6-5 and J usage is TRBJ2-2, with 7 bases that match TRBD1. The germline V gene has CDR1 MNHEY and CDR2 SVGAGI. There are 16 residues in the CDR3. Trimming removed 1 base from V and 4 bases from J; junction bases left unmatched: 6. The CDR3 DNA reads as TGTGCCAGCAGTTACTTCTTGGGACAGTCCACCGGGGAGCTGTTTTTT. Its translation is CASSYFLGQSTGELFF.

This chain uses TRBV9 with TRBJ1-1; D perhaps matches TRBD1 (5 bases). The V end was cut by 4 bases, the J end by 4 bases, with 11 bases between. Per the germline V gene, CDR1 is SGDLS and CDR2 is YYNGEE. The CDR3 is made up of 13 amino acids. The CDR3 DNA sequence: TGTGCCAGCAGCCCAATGGGGGGCACTGAAGCTTTCTTT. It translates to CASSPMGGTEAFF.

This clone was recorded a few times. The CDR3 nucleotides are TGTGCCAGCAGCTTAAAGGGTTCCCACGAGCAGTACTTC. Protein sequence: CASSLKGSHEQYF. The chain links TRBV7-2 to TRBJ2-7; D is ambiguous. V lost 2 bases and J 5 bases, leaving 10 bases between the germline ends. This CDR3 comprises 13 residues. The germline V gene has CDR1 SGHTA and CDR2 FQGNSA.

The V call is TRBV7-2, the J call TRBJ2-6, with 7 positions matching TRBD1. After removal of 1 base from V and 1 base from J, the junction contained 10 bases not matched to a gene. Germline-derived CDR1 and CDR2 are SGHTA and FQGNSA. CDR3 length: 19 amino acids. Written as DNA, the CDR3 is TGTGCCAGCAGCTTAGTTTCGGGACAGCACTTTTCTGGGGCCAACGTCCTGACTTTC. Translating it yields CASSLVSGQHFSGANVLTF.

The chain carries TRBV19 and TRBJ2-1; unclear D gene. Germline V gives CDR1 LNHDA, CDR2 SQIVND (reference sequence). Trimming removed 5 bases at V and 1 base at J, with 12 bases between. This CDR3 has 15 amino acids. This chain's CDR3 is CASSPSWGSYNEQFF. The CDR3 nucleotides are TGTGCCAGTAGTCCATCTTGGGGTTCCTACAATGAGCAGTTCTTC.

This chain connects TRBV9 to TRBJ2-3; 10 bases are shared with TRBD2. The V segment lost 4 bases and the J segment 3 bases; nucleotides outside the gene matches: 23. The CDR3 loop spans 21 amino acids. Germline CDR1 reads SGDLS; CDR2 reads YYNGEE. Written as DNA, the CDR3 is TGTGCCAGCAGCTTCCAGAGAGGGGCTAGCGGGAGAGCGATAAGGACAGATACGCAGTATTTT. Its protein product is CASSFQRGASGRAIRTDTQYF.

The chain recombines TRBV6-2 or TRBV6-3 with TRBJ1-6; D call uncertain. Germline assignment: CDR1 MNHEY and CDR2 SVGEGT. The CDR3 sequence is 15 residues long. With 5 bases removed from V and 9 bases from J, the gap between germline ends came to 17 bases. The CDR3: CASSLTPNGISPLHF. CDR3 nucleotides: TGTGCCAGCAGTCTCACCCCCAACGGTATTTCACCCCTCCACTTT.

V is TRBV2 and J is TRBJ2-5; TRBD1 aligns across 9 bases. This CDR3 is 21 amino acids long. In germline, CDR1 is SNHLY, CDR2 FYNNEI. The V and J ends lost 8 bases and 4 bases, in that order; junction bases with no gene match: 29. CDR3: CASAQPPVPQRTGEVVETQYF. DNA of the CDR3: TGTGCCAGCGCCCAACCGCCGGTCCCTCAGCGGACAGGGGAAGTCGTAGAGACCCAGTACTTC.

The chain is built from TRBV4-3 and TRBJ1-1; D uncertain. V gave up 0 bases and J gave up 8 bases, with 10 bases separating them. Germline CDR1 is LGHNA and CDR2 is YSLEER. The CDR3 is 13 amino acids. CDR3 DNA sequence: TGCGCCAGCAGCCAAGATGGTAGGGCCGAAGCTTTCTTT. Its translation: CASSQDGRAEAFF.

This clone has only a few counts. The chain employs TRBV20-1 and TRBJ2-5, with D perhaps TRBD1 (5 bases). Germline values: CDR1 DFQATT, CDR2 SNEGSKA (reference sequence). The CDR3 is 11 residues long. As DNA, the CDR3 is TGCGAAGCAGGGCCGTGGGAGACCCAGTACTTC. Residues: CEAGPWETQYF.

The chain links TRBV12-3 or TRBV12-4 to TRBJ1-1, with unresolved D. CDR3 size: 11 residues. V lost 3 bases, J lost 10 bases, and 9 bases lay in between. The CDR3 nucleotides read TGTGCCAGCAGTTTCCCCTACGGAGCTTTCTTT. Residues: CASSFPYGAFF.

Concerning this clone itself: Additional DNA sequences in this sample encode the identical CDR3. The rearrangement uses TRBV4-1 and TRBJ1-5; D possibly corresponds to TRBD1 (5 bases). The CDR3 extends over 15 amino acids. The germline V and J ends were trimmed by 3 bases and 4 bases, with 13 bases remaining between them. The germline gives CDR1 MGHRA, CDR2 YSYEKL. The CDR3 loop is CASSQVVGGNQPQHF. The CDR3 nucleotides read TGCGCCAGCAGCCAGGTTGTCGGGGGAAATCAGCCCCAGCATTTT.

Comment on this clone: Other DNA variants within this sample encode the same CDR3. The chain has TRBV18 and TRBJ2-5; no clear D gene. The CDR3 is 12 amino acids. Germline values: CDR1 KGHSH, CDR2 LQKENI. Trimming removed 0 bases at V and 2 bases at J, with 1 base between. DNA of the CDR3: TGTGCCAGCTCACCACCACAAGAGACCCAGTACTTC. Its protein is CASSPPQETQYF.

The chain links TRBV28 to TRBJ2-5, with a weak D call TRBD1 (6 bases). Per germline, CDR1 MDHEN and CDR2 SYDVKM. Trimming removed 7 bases from V and 5 bases from J, with 17 bases in between. CDR3 length: 14 amino acids. The CDR3 here is CASTNSGVRETQYF. CDR3 nucleotide sequence: TGTGCCAGCACCAACTCAGGGGTCCGGGAGACCCAGTACTTC. The variable domain in full, with the rest retrieved from reference TRBV28 and TRBJ2-5, is DVKVTQSSRYLVKRTGEKVFLECVQDMDHENMFWYRQDPGLGLRLIYFSYDVKMKEKGDIPEGYSVSREKKERFSLILESASTNQTSMYLCASTNSGVRETQYFGPGTRLLVL.

This clone appeared once. The genes are TRBV2 and TRBJ2-7, with 8 bases lining up with TRBD2. V lost 6 bases and J lost 5; bases outside the gene matches: 9. Germline lookup yields CDR1 SNHLY and CDR2 FYNNEI. This CDR3 comprises 14 residues. CDR3 DNA sequence: TGTGCCAGCAGGGCCGGGACTAGTATACACGAGCAGTACTTC. Amino acids: CASRAGTSIHEQYF.

The rearrangement joins TRBV6-1 to TRBJ1-2; possible D gene TRBD1, 6 bases. The CDR3 has 14 amino acids. Trimming removed 3 bases at V and 4 bases at J, with 12 bases between. The germline V gene encodes CDR1 MNHNS and CDR2 SASEGT. The CDR3 is CASSDGGQRYGYTF. The CDR3 DNA follows: TGTGCCAGCAGTGACGGGGGGCAGCGCTATGGCTACACCTTC.

This chain joins TRBV5-1 and TRBJ2-7; tentatively, D is TRBD1 (6 bases). This CDR3 has 12 residues. Between the trimmed V and J ends, which lost 2 bases and 5 bases, there was a span of 8 bases. Per germline, CDR1 SGHRS and CDR2 YFSETQ. The CDR3 region is CASSFSGDEQYF. CDR3 coding DNA: TGCGCCAGCAGCTTTTCAGGGGACGAGCAGTACTTC.

The table lists this clone with a count of one. J is TRBJ1-2 and V is TRBV18; D ambiguous. CDR3 length: 14 residues. The germline gives CDR1 KGHSH, CDR2 LQKENI. V was clipped by 0 bases and J by 6 bases, with 11 bases between them. The CDR3 sequence is CASSPPNSGDGYTF. The CDR3 DNA reads as TGTGCCAGCTCACCACCAAACAGCGGTGATGGCTACACCTTC. Variable domain in full (rest from reference TRBV18 and TRBJ1-2): NAGVMQNPRHLVRRRGQEARLRCSPMKGHSHVYWYRQLPEEGLKFMVYLQKENIIDESGMPKERFSAEFPKEGPSILRIQQVVRGDSAAYFCASSPPNSGDGYTFGSGTRLTVV.

The rearrangement links TRBV5-6 to TRBJ1-4, with D perhaps matching TRBD1 (6 bases). In germline, CDR1 is SGHDT, CDR2 YYEEEE. V gave up 4 bases and J gave up 8 bases, with 15 bases separating them. This CDR3 is built from 14 residues. The CDR3 DNA sequence: TGTGCCAGCAGCGAGACCGGGGGGGCCGAAAAACTGTTTTTT. It is translated as CASSETGGAEKLFF.

J is TRBJ2-7 and V is TRBV2, with 9 bases lining up with TRBD1. The CDR3 has 14 amino acids. In germline, CDR1 is SNHLY, CDR2 FYNNEI. V dropped 6 bases and J dropped 3; count of bases not matched to a gene: 6. The chain's CDR3 is CASSPQGALYEQYF. DNA for the CDR3: TGTGCCAGCAGCCCACAGGGGGCCCTCTACGAGCAGTACTTC.

This clone is a singleton in its sample. V gene TRBV19 combines with J gene TRBJ2-1, with D unresolved. Trimming cost V 2 bases and J 9 bases, with 17 bases left between them. The V gene's germline CDR1 is LNHDA and CDR2 SQIVND (reference sequence). The length of the CDR3 is 15 residues. The CDR3 coding sequence is TGTGCCAGTAGTATACCCGGTATTGGAACGGGTGAGCAGTTCTTC. This translates into CASSIPGIGTGEQFF.